This T cell receptor beta chain is from a study of blood T cell repertoires in COVID-19. Authors' methods: Estimation of nucleated cell counts relied on the amplification of reference gene primers. Measured with immunoSEQ multiplex PCR; TCRdb has only the in-frame clones, and not every one. That table furnishes V, J and clone size, whereas the DNA furnished D and trimming. Among about 130,000 clones listed, more than 70% were seen once. V was clipped by 2 bases and J by 3 bases, with 14 bases between them. This CDR3 is 16 amino acids long. Germline CDR1 MGHRA, CDR2 YSYEKL. This sequence joins TRBV4-1 and TRBJ1-5; maybe TRBD1 (6 bases). The TCR originated in a woman younger than 45 who had recovered from COVID-19. The sequencing sample was made of peripheral blood. The CDR3 sequence is CASSQNFGQSNQPQHF. The CDR3 bases are TGCGCCAGCAGCCAAAACTTTGGACAGTCCAATCAGCCCCAGCATTTT.